This T cell receptor (beta chain) was observed in a study of blood T cell repertoires in COVID-19. The protocol was immunoSEQ multiplex PCR, while the TCRdb copy is restricted to in-frame clones and leaves out a portion. The data show a few hundred thousand clones, with roughly 87% seen just once and about 0.7% held by the top ten. Per the germline V gene, CDR1 is KGHSH and CDR2 is LQKENI. The CDR3 runs 14 residues. V lost 6 bases and J 11 bases, leaving 23 bases between the germline ends. This clonotype originated in a human donor in a cohort sampled during active COVID-19. The sequenced sample was peripheral blood. The rearrangement links TRBV18 to TRBJ2-7, with no clear D. CDR3 region: CASSPANSPTTEYF. The CDR3 DNA reads TGTGCCAGCTCCCCAGCGAATTCTCCTACTACGGAGTACTTC.